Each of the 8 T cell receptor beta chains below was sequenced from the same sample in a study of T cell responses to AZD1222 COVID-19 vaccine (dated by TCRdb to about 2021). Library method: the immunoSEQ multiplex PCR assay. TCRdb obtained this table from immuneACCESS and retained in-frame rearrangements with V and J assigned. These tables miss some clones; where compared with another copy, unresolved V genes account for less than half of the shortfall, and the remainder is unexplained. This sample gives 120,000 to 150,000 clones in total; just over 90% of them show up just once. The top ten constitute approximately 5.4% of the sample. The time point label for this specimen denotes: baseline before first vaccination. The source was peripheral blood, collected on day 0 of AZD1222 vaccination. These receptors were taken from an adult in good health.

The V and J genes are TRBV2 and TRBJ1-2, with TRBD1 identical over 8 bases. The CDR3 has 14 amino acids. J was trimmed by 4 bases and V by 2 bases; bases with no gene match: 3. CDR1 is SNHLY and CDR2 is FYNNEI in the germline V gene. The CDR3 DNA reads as TGTGCCAGCAGTGAAAGTCAGGGGGCCTATGGCTACACCTTC. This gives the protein CASSESQGAYGYTF.

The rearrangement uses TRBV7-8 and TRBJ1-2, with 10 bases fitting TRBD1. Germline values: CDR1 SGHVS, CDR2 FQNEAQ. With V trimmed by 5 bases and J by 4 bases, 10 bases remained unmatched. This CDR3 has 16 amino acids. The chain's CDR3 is CASSRYGTGVLYGYTF. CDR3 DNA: TGTGCCAGCAGCAGATACGGGACAGGGGTCCTCTATGGCTACACCTTC.

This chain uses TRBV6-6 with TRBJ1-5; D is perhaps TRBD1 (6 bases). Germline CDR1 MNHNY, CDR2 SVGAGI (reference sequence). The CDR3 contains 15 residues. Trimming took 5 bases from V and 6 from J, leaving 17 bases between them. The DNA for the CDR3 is TGTGCCAGCAGTCAACCACAGGGAATTGGTCAGCCCCAGCATTTT. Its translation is CASSQPQGIGQPQHF.

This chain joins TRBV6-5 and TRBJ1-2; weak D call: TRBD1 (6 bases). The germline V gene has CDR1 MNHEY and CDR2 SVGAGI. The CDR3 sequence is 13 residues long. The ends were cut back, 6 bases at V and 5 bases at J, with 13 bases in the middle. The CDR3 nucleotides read TGTGCCAGCAGGCCAGGGGCTCATTATGGCTACACCTTC. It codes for CASRPGAHYGYTF.

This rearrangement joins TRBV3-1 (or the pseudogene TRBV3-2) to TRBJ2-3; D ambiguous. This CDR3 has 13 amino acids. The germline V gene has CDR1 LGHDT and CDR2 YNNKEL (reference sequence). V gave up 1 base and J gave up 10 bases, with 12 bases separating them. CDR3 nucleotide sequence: TGTGCCAGCAGCCAAGGAAAAGGGTTGGCGCAGTATTTT. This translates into CASSQGKGLAQYF.

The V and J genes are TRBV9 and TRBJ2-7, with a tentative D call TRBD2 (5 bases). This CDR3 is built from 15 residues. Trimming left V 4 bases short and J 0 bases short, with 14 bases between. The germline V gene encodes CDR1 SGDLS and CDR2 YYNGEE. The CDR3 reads CASSPQADGSYEQYF. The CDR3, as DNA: TGTGCCAGCAGCCCCCAAGCGGACGGCTCCTACGAGCAGTACTTC.

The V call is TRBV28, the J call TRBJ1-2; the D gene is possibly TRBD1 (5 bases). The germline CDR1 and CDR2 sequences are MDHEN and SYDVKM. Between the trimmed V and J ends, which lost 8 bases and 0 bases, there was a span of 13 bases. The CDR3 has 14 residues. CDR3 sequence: CASLRQIANYGYTF. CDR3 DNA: TGTGCCAGCCTAAGACAGATTGCTAACTATGGCTACACCTTC.

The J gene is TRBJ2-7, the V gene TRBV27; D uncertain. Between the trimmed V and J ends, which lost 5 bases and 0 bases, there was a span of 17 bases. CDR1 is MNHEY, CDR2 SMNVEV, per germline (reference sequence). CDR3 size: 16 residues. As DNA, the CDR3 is TGTGCCAGCAGTCTGAACGGCCCAGCGATCTCCTACGAGCAGTACTTC. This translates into CASSLNGPAISYEQYF.